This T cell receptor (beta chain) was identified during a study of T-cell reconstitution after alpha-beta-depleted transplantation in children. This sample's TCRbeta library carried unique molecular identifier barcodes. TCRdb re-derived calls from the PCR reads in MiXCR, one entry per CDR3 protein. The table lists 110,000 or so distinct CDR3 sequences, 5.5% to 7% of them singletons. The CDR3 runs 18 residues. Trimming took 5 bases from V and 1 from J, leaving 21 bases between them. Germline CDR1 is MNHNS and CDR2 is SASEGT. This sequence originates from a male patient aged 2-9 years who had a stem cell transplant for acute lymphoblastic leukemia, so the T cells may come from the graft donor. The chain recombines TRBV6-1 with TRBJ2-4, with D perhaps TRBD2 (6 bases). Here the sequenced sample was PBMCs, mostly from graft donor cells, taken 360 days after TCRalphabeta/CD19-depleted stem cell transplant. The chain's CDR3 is CASSLRASVGRAKNIQYF. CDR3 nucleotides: TGTGCCAGCAGTCTAAGAGCTAGCGTTGGGCGTGCCAAAAACATTCAGTACTTC.